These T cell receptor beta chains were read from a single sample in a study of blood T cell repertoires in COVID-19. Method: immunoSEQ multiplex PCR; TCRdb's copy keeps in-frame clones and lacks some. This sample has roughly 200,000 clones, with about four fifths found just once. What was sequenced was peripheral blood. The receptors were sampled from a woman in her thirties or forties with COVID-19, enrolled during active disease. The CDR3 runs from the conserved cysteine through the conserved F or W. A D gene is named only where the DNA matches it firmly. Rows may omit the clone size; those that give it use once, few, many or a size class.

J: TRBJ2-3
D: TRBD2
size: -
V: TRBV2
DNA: TGTGCCAGCAGTGGAGCCCTTAGCGGGAGGAGCACAGATACGCAGTATTTT
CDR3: CASSGALSGRSTDTQYF

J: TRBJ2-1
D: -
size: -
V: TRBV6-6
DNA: TGTGCCAGCAGTCTCAGGAATGAGCAGTTCTTC
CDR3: CASSLRNEQFF

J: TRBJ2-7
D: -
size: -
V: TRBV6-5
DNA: TGTGCCAGCAGTTACAGACTAGCCTACGAGCAGTACTTC
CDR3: CASSYRLAYEQYF

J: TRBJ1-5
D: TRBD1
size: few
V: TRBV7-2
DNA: TGTGCCAGCAGCTCAGCAACAGGGGCCAATCAGCCCCAGCATTTT
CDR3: CASSSATGANQPQHF

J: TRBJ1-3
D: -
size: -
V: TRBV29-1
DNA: TGCAGCGCCGTCCGGACAGAAGGCATAAACACCATATATTTT
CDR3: CSAVRTEGINTIYF

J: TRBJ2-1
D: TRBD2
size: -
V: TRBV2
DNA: TGTGCCAGTTCAGGACTAGCTGGACACAATGAGCAGTTCTTC
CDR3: CASSGLAGHNEQFF

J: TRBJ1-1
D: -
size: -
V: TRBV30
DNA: TGTGCCTGGAGTGGCAGGGGGAACACTGAAGCTTTCTTT
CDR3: CAWSGRGNTEAFF

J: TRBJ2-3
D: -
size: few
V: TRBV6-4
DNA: TGTGCCAGCAGTGCCACAGTCGGGGTCACAGATACGCAGTATTTT
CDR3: CASSATVGVTDTQYF

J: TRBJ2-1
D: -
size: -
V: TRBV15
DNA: TGTGCCACCAGCAGAGATAGGCGGAGTAGCTCCTACAATGAGCAGTTCTTC
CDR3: CATSRDRRSSSYNEQFF

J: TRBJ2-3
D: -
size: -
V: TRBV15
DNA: TGTGCCACCAGCAGTGGGGCAGGTCACACAGATACGCAGTATTTT
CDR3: CATSSGAGHTDTQYF

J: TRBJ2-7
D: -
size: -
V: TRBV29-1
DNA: TGCAGCGTTGTGTCCGGGGGGCAGTCCTCCTACGAGCAGTACTTC
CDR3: CSVVSGGQSSYEQYF

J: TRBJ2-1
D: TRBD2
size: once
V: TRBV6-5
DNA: TGTGCCAGCATTTCTGGGACTAGCGGGGGCAATGAGCAGTTCTTC
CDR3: CASISGTSGGNEQFF

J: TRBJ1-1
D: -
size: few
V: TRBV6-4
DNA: TGTGCCAGCAGTGTGGAGAAAAACACTGAAGCTTTCTTT
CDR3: CASSVEKNTEAFF

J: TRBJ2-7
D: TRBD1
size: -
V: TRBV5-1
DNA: TGCGCCAGCAGCCTCGGGACAGACTACGAGCAGTACTTC
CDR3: CASSLGTDYEQYF

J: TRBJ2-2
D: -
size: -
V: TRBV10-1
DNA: TGCGCCAGCAGTGTAGGGGTAGGGAACACCGGGGAGCTGTTTTTT
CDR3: CASSVGVGNTGELFF

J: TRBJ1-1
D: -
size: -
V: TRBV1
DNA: TGCGCTGGGGGGACAGGGCTCAACACTGAAGCTTTCTTT
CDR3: CAGGTGLNTEAFF

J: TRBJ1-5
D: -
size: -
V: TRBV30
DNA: TGTGCCCTTGGTAGGGGAAATCAGCCCCAGCATTTT
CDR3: CALGRGNQPQHF

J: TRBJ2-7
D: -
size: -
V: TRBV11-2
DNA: TGTGCCAGCAGCTTAGGTTTCCAGGAGCAGTACTTC
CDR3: CASSLGFQEQYF

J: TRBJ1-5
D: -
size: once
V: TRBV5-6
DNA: TGTGCCAGCAGCTCTACAGGGATAAGTCAGCCCCAGCATTTT
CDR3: CASSSTGISQPQHF

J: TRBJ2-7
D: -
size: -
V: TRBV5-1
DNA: TGCGCCAGCAGCTTGGGGGGGCCCGGGATTGAGCAGTACTTC
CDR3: CASSLGGPGIEQYF

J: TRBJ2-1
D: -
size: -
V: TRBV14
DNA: TGTGCCAGCAGCCATGGGGAGAGCTCCTACAATGAGCAGTTCTTC
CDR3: CASSHGESSYNEQFF

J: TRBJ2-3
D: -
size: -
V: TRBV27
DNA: TGTGCCAGCAGTCCCACCCGGGGAGATACGCAGTATTTT
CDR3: CASSPTRGDTQYF

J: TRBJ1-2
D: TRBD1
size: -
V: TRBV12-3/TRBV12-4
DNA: TGTGCCACCTGGACAGGGGCTTATGGCTACACCTTC
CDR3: CATWTGAYGYTF

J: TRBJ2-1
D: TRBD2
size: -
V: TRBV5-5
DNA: TGTGCCAGCAGGGGGACTAGCGGGAGTTATGAGCAGTTCTTC
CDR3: CASRGTSGSYEQFF

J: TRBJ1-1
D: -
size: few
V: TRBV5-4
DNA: TGTGCCAGCAGCTTGGTTACAGGGAACGGAGCAGCTTTCTTT
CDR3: CASSLVTGNGAAFF

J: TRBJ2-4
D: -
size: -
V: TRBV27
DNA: TGTGCCAGCAGTTTCGACAGGTTTAGCCAAAACATTCAGTACTTC
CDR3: CASSFDRFSQNIQYF

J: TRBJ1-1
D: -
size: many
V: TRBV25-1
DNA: TGTGCCAGCAGTGCCAGGGCCGTGAACACTGAAGCTTTCTTT
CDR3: CASSARAVNTEAFF

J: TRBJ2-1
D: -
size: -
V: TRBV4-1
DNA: TGCGCCAGCAGCCAAGATGGTTACCGGGTCGAGTTCTTC
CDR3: CASSQDGYRVEFF

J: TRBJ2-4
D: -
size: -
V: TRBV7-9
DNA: TGTGCCAGCAACCTAAAGGACAGTAGCGCTCAGTACTTC
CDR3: CASNLKDSSAQYF

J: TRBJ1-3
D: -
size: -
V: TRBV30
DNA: TGTGCCTGGGACACAGGGACGGCTGGAAACACCATATATTTT
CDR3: CAWDTGTAGNTIYF

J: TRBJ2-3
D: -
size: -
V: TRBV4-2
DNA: TGTGCCAGCAGCCAAGATATTGAGCCCTTTAGGCAGTATTTT
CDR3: CASSQDIEPFRQYF

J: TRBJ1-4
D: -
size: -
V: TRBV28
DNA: TGTGCCAGCACTGGAGGGTGGACTGAAAAACTGTTTTTT
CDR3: CASTGGWTEKLFF

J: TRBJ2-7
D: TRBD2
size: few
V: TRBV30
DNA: TGTGCCTGGAGTGCAATAGTAAAGGCGGGAGCCTTCTACGAGCAGTACTTC
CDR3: CAWSAIVKAGAFYEQYF

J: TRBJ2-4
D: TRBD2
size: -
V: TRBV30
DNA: TGTGCCTGGAGTGTTGGGACTAGCGCCATTCAGTACTTC
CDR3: CAWSVGTSAIQYF

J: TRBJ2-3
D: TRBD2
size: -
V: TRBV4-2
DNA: TGTGCCAGCAGCCACCTCGGACTAGCGGAAAGCACAGATACGCAGTATTTT
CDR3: CASSHLGLAESTDTQYF

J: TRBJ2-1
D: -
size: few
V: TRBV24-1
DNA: TGTGCCACCAGTGATTTCAGGGGTAGCTCCTACAATGAGCAGTTCTTC
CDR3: CATSDFRGSSYNEQFF

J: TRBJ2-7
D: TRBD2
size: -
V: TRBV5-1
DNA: TGCGCCAGCAGCTTGGGTGGGCGGGAGTTCCCCCACGAGCAGTACTTC
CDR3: CASSLGGREFPHEQYF

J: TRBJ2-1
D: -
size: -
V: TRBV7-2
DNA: TGTGCCAGCAGCTTATACACGGGGAATGAGCAGTTCTTC
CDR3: CASSLYTGNEQFF

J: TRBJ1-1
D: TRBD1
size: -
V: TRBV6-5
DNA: TGTGCCAGCCACAGGGGTAAGTTGGCCACTGAAGCTTTCTTT
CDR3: CASHRGKLATEAFF

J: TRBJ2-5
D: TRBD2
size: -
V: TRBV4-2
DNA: TGTGCCAGCAGCCCCCTCTCAGGGAGGGTCGAAGAGACCCAGTACTTC
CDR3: CASSPLSGRVEETQYF

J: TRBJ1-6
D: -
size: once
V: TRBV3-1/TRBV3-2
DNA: TGTGCCAGCAGCACCGGCGGAGGGAGTTCACCCCTCCACTTT
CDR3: CASSTGGGSSPLHF

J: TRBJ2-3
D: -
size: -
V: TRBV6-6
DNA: TGTGCCAGCAGTCGATCCCGGGATTCCACAGATACGCAGTATTTT
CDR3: CASSRSRDSTDTQYF

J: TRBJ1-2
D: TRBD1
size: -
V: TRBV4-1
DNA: TGCGCCAGCAGCCAAGATCGACAGGGCGAGGTTCGGGGCTACACCTTC
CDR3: CASSQDRQGEVRGYTF

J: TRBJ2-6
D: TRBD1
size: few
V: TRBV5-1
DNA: TGCGCCAGCAGCTCGAGGACAGGGGGCGTCTCTGGGGCCAACGTCCTGACTTTC
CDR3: CASSSRTGGVSGANVLTF

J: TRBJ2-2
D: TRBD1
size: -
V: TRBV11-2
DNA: TGTGCCAGCAGCCCGCCTGTACGGGACAGCCGGTCCGGGGAGCTGTTTTTT
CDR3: CASSPPVRDSRSGELFF

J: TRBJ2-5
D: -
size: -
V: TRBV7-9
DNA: TGTGCCAGCAGCTTAAATTCAGGGGCCGAGACCCAGTACTTC
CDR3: CASSLNSGAETQYF

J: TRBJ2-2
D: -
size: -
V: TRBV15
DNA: TGTGCCACCAGCAGAGCTCGAGTTTCCACTTCCGGGGAGCTGTTTTTT
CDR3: CATSRARVSTSGELFF

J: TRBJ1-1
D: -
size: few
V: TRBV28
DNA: TGTGCCAGCACAGTGAACACTGAAGCTTTCTTT
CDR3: CASTVNTEAFF

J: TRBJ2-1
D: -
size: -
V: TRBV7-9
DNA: TGTGCCAGCAGCGAGGGTTTAGAGGCGCAGTTCTTC
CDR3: CASSEGLEAQFF

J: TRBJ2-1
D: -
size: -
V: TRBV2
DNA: TGTGCCAGCGACAGCTCCTACAATGAGCAGTTCTTC
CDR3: CASDSSYNEQFF